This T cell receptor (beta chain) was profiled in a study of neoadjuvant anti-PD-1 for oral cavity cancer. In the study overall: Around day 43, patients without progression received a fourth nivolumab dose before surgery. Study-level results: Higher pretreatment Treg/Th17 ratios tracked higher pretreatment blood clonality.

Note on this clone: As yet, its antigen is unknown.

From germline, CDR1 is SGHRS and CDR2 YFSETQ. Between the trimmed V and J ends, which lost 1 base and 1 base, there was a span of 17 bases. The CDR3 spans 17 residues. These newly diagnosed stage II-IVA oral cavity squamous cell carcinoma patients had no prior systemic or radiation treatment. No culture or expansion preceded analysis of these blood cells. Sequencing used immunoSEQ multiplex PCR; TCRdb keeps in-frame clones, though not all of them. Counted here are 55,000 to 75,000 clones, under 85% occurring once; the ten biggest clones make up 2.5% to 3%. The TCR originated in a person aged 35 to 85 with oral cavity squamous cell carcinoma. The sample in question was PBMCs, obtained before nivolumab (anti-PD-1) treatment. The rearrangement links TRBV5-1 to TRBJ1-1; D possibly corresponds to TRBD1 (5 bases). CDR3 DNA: TGCGCCAGCAGCTTGTCGGTAGGGGAGACTTGGAACACTGAAGCTTTCTTT. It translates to CASSLSVGETWNTEAFF.